Below, 19 T cell receptor beta chains from the same sample are listed, as sequenced in a study of T cells in Graves' hyperthyroidism and ophthalmopathy. Amplification of TCR beta CDR3 regions was performed using RNA transcripts as template. HTBI primers drove first-round RT-PCR of the TCR CDR3. TCRdb used MiXCR to reprocess the multiplex PCR reads, holding one entry per CDR3 protein. The sample shows under 350,000 distinct CDR3 sequences, roughly 13% of them seen only once. Sequencing used blood. These receptors were obtained from a woman aged 40 to 55 with Graves' ophthalmopathy.

This clonotype was detected ten times or more. The chain couples TRBV27 to TRBJ1-4; D gene unclear. V lost 5 bases, J lost 4 bases, and 11 bases lay in between. Germline V lookup: CDR1 MNHEY, CDR2 SMNVEV (reference sequence). This CDR3 is built from 14 residues. Written as DNA, the CDR3 is TGTGCCAGCAGTCTACGGGTCTTTAATGAAAAACTGTTTTTT. It yields the protein CASSLRVFNEKLFF.

This clonotype has more than one count but fewer than ten. The rearrangement links TRBV2 to TRBJ1-4; possibly TRBD1 for D (6 bases). Germline CDR1 SNHLY, CDR2 FYNNEI. The V end was cut by 6 bases, the J end by 0 bases, with 11 bases between. This CDR3 is built from 15 residues. The CDR3 spells CASRAGAATNEKLFF. The CDR3 DNA reads as TGTGCCAGCAGAGCAGGGGCTGCAACTAATGAAAAACTGTTTTTT.

There are many counts of this clonotype. CDR3 nucleotides: TGTGCCAGCAGTATACCGACAGGGTTAAACTATGGCTACACCTTC. Its protein product is CASSIPTGLNYGYTF. The chain employs TRBV6-2 or TRBV6-3 and TRBJ1-2, with TRBD1 matching 7 bases. Germline V CDR1 and CDR2: MNHEY, SVGEGT. Unmatched junction bases numbered 8, after V lost 5 bases and J lost 2 bases. The CDR3 runs to 15 residues.

This clonotype was observed a handful of times. The chain couples TRBV20-1 to TRBJ2-7; D gene unclear. Germline-derived CDR1 and CDR2 are DFQATT and SNEGSKA (reference sequence). Trimming took 2 bases from V and 3 from J, leaving 5 bases between them. The CDR3 runs to 11 residues. CDR3 sequence: CSARNYYEQYF. CDR3 DNA sequence: TGCAGTGCTAGAAATTACTACGAGCAGTACTTC.

This clonotype was counted only a few times. V is TRBV6-1 and J is TRBJ2-1; D ambiguous. With 5 bases removed from V and 6 bases from J, the gap between germline ends came to 14 bases. This CDR3 comprises 14 residues. Germline V gene data show CDR1 as MNHNS and CDR2 as SASEGT. The CDR3 nucleotides read TGTGCCAGCAGTCCCAGACCGCAATCCAATGAGCAGTTCTTC. Its protein is CASSPRPQSNEQFF.

In this sample, this clonotype turned up many times. The chain combines TRBV11-2 with TRBJ2-3; tentatively, D is TRBD1 (6 bases). V was trimmed by 5 bases and J by 3 bases, leaving 18 bases between them. The CDR3 has 16 residues. Germline CDR1 reads SGHAT; CDR2 reads FQNNGV. The CDR3 DNA reads TGTGCCAGCAGCCGTCAAGGGGGAAGGGGGACAGATACGCAGTATTTT. It encodes CASSRQGGRGTDTQYF.

This clonotype was detected ten times or more. This chain uses TRBV6-2 or TRBV6-3 with TRBJ2-3, with D unresolved. V lost 0 bases to trimming and J lost 5 bases, with 9 bases between them. Germline assignment: CDR1 MNHEY and CDR2 SVGEGT. The length of the CDR3 is 14 residues. The CDR3 protein is CASSYSISGDTQYF. Here the CDR3 DNA reads TGTGCCAGCAGTTACTCGATCTCTGGAGATACGCAGTATTTT.

This clonotype was observed a few times. The chain is built from TRBV3-1 and TRBJ2-1, with 11 bases matching TRBD2. The CDR3 consists of 18 residues. Germline V gene sequence: CDR1 LGHDT, CDR2 YNNKEL (reference sequence). V shed 4 bases, J shed 1 base, and the junction held 9 bases outside the gene matches. CDR3 amino acids: CASSPITPSGGSYNEQFF. In nucleotides, the CDR3 is TGTGCCAGCAGCCCTATCACCCCTAGCGGGGGGTCCTACAATGAGCAGTTCTTC.

V is TRBV10-2 and J is TRBJ2-7; D possibly matches TRBD1 or TRBD2 (5 bases each). Germline loops: CDR1 WSHSY, CDR2 SAAADI. This CDR3 is built from 15 residues. Trimming removed 0 bases from V and 2 bases from J, with 11 bases in between. The CDR3, as DNA: TGCGCCAGCAGTGAGTCTTGGGGGATTGCCTACGAGCAGTACTTC. It is translated as CASSESWGIAYEQYF.

This clonotype was observed many times. This sequence joins TRBV20-1 and TRBJ1-5; TRBD1 might be the D (6 bases). The CDR3 has 13 amino acids. Trimming took 7 bases from V and 7 from J, leaving 17 bases between them. Germline V gene data show CDR1 as DFQATT and CDR2 as SNEGSKA (reference sequence). The CDR3 region has the DNA TGCAGTGGCAAGGACAGACACGAGCAGCCCCAGCATTTT. Its protein product is CSGKDRHEQPQHF.

The rearrangement links TRBV27 to TRBJ1-6, with 7 bases fitting TRBD1. The CDR3 loop spans 14 amino acids. The V segment lost 1 base and the J segment 10 bases; nucleotides outside the gene matches: 4. Germline V gives CDR1 MNHEY, CDR2 SMNVEV (reference sequence). This CDR3 is CASSLWAGGSPLHF. DNA of the CDR3: TGTGCCAGCAGTTTATGGGCAGGGGGATCACCCCTCCACTTT.

In its sample, this clonotype was seen many times. This chain links TRBV29-1 with TRBJ2-1; the D is unclear. The CDR3 length is 13 residues. Trimming pared 0 bases from V and 7 bases from J, leaving 10 bases between. Germline V lookup: CDR1 SQVTM, CDR2 ANQGSEA. Here the CDR3 reads CSVEDLSSNEQFF. The CDR3 DNA is TGCAGCGTTGAAGATCTTTCTAGTAATGAGCAGTTCTTC.

This clonotype has only a few counts. CDR3 bases: TGCAGCGCAAGTAGGGAGTATTATTACGAGCAGTACTTC. Protein sequence: CSASREYYYEQYF. The rearrangement uses TRBV29-1 and TRBJ2-7; D perhaps matches TRBD2 (5 bases). Between the trimmed V and J ends, which lost 7 bases and 4 bases, there was a span of 17 bases. The germline gives CDR1 SQVTM, CDR2 ANQGSEA. The CDR3 spans 13 residues.

This clonotype was detected many times. This chain links TRBV28 with TRBJ1-4, with D tentatively TRBD1 (6 bases). V was pared by 2 bases and J by 7 bases, with 11 bases between. Germline V gene sequence: CDR1 MDHEN, CDR2 SYDVKM. The length of the CDR3 is 14 residues. The CDR3 DNA reads TGTGCCAGCAGTTTAGTACAGGGAGGTGAAAAACTGTTTTTT. Its protein product is CASSLVQGGEKLFF. The variable domain in full, with the rest retrieved from reference TRBV28 and TRBJ1-4, is DVKVTQSSRYLVKRTGEKVFLECVQDMDHENMFWYRQDPGLGLRLIYFSYDVKMKEKGDIPEGYSVSREKKERFSLILESASTNQTSMYLCASSLVQGGEKLFFGSGTQLSVL.

This clonotype has ten or more counts. The V and J genes are TRBV7-8 and TRBJ2-3; tentatively, D is TRBD2 (5 bases). This CDR3 region has 14 residues. Trimming stripped 8 bases from V and 3 bases from J, with 15 bases between. CDR1 is SGHVS and CDR2 is FQNEAQ in the germline V gene. CDR3 protein: CASGSLGGTDTQYF. CDR3 nucleotides: TGTGCCAGCGGGTCTCTCGGAGGTACAGATACGCAGTATTTT.

This clonotype was counted ten times or more. CDR3 region: CASSQGQFNSPLHF. The CDR3 bases are TGTGCCAGCAGCCAGGGACAGTTTAATTCACCCCTCCACTTT. This chain joins TRBV7-9 and TRBJ1-6; 7 bases are shared with TRBD1. Germline CDR1 reads SEHNR; CDR2 reads FQNEAQ (reference sequence). The junction had 4 bases not matched to a gene; V was cut back by 5 bases and J by 6 bases. This CDR3 is built from 14 residues.

This clonotype turned up a few times. V and J are TRBV19 and TRBJ1-5; D unresolved. The V gene's germline CDR1 is LNHDA and CDR2 SQIVND (reference sequence). The V end was cut by 3 bases, the J end by 2 bases, with 11 bases between. This CDR3 region has 15 residues. DNA of the CDR3: TGTGCCAGTAGTATGACGGCCTCGGGCAATCAGCCCCAGCATTTT. Translation gives CASSMTASGNQPQHF.

This clonotype was counted a few times. The genes are TRBV20-1 and TRBJ1-2; D remains unclear. Per germline, CDR1 DFQATT and CDR2 SNEGSKA (reference sequence). V lost 6 bases, J lost 4 bases, and 15 bases lay in between. The CDR3 length is 13 residues. For the CDR3, the DNA is TGCAGTGCACCCCATGAGGGAGCCTATGGCTACACCTTC. It specifies CSAPHEGAYGYTF.

This clonotype appeared many times. This chain connects TRBV19 to TRBJ2-1, with a weak D call TRBD2 (5 bases). CDR1 is LNHDA and CDR2 is SQIVND in the germline V gene (reference sequence). Trimming cost V 2 bases and J 0 bases, with 17 bases left between them. The CDR3 has 18 amino acids. CDR3 loop: CASSISGGGPHSYNEQFF. The CDR3 coding sequence is TGTGCCAGTAGTATAAGCGGTGGCGGGCCCCACTCCTACAATGAGCAGTTCTTC.